These 28 T cell receptor beta chains originate from one sample sequenced in a study of cytomegalovirus exposure and HLA in healthy donors. PCR amplification relied on 60 Vbeta primers (plus 13 Jbeta primers). Some clones are missing from TCRdb's copy, which holds only in-frame ones; the method was immunoSEQ multiplex PCR. Its table records 90,000 to 130,000 clones. Sequenced sample: PBMCs. The source of these receptors is a man between 35 and 55 years old in good health and CMV-seropositive.

The rearrangement links TRBV14 to TRBJ1-4; tentatively, D is TRBD1 (5 bases). Looked up from germline, CDR1 is SGHDN and CDR2 is FVKESK. The CDR3 runs to 14 residues. Trimming cost V 4 bases and J 4 bases, with 10 bases left between them. As DNA, the CDR3 is TGTGCCAGCAGCCCTCAGGGATTTAATGAAAAACTGTTTTTT. This sequence encodes CASSPQGFNEKLFF.

The rearrangement links TRBV10-3 to TRBJ2-4; D might be TRBD1 (6 bases). The germline V gene has CDR1 ENHRY and CDR2 SYGVKD. This CDR3 contains 15 residues. Trimming shortened V by 5 bases and J by 3 bases, and 14 bases separated the two germline ends. CDR3 nucleotide sequence: TGTGCCATCAGTCAGGACAGAGATTACAAAAACATTCAGTACTTC. Its protein is CAISQDRDYKNIQYF.

The CDR3 DNA is TGTGCCAGCAGCATTAGGAAGCTGGGCAACAACACCGGGGAGCTGTTTTTT. Protein product: CASSIRKLGNNTGELFF. The chain is built from TRBV11-3 and TRBJ2-2, with D hard to call. This CDR3 contains 17 residues. Trimming left V 5 bases short and J 2 bases short, with 18 bases between. Germline CDR1 SGHNT, CDR2 YENEEA.

The chain employs TRBV19 and TRBJ2-1; perhaps TRBD1 as D (6 bases). V lost 1 base and J lost 4, with 14 bases in between. This CDR3 comprises 16 residues. In germline, CDR1 is LNHDA, CDR2 SQIVND (reference sequence). The CDR3 sequence: CASSIVEGDGYNEQFF. Here the CDR3 DNA reads TGTGCCAGTAGTATAGTAGAGGGGGACGGATACAATGAGCAGTTCTTC.

The genes are TRBV15 and TRBJ1-1; maybe TRBD1 (5 bases). The CDR3 runs to 18 residues. Germline CDR1 reads LNHNV; CDR2 reads YYDKDF (reference sequence). The V gene lost 0 bases and the J gene lost 0 bases, with 17 bases spanning the gap. The CDR3 spells CATSRETGLLEVNTEAFF. For the CDR3, the DNA is TGTGCCACCAGCAGAGAAACGGGACTCTTGGAGGTGAACACTGAAGCTTTCTTT.

The chain couples TRBV11-1 to TRBJ2-7, with D tentatively TRBD2 (6 bases). Germline V gene sequence: CDR1 SGHAT, CDR2 FQDESV (reference sequence). CDR3 length: 15 amino acids. V was clipped by 3 bases and J by 5 bases, with 17 bases between them. CDR3 sequence (DNA): TGTGCCAGCAGCTTTCTCTCGGGAGTGGTCCACGAGCAGTACTTC. This gives the protein CASSFLSGVVHEQYF.

The rearrangement joins TRBV18 to TRBJ2-4; TRBD2 agrees at 10 bases. This CDR3 is built from 16 residues. The junction had 9 bases not matched to a gene; V was cut back by 3 bases and J by 7 bases. The germline CDR1 and CDR2 sequences are KGHSH and LQKENI. The CDR3 nucleotides are TGTGCCAGCTCACCGCAGCGGGAGGGCCTTACTAACATTCAGTACTTC. Its translation is CASSPQREGLTNIQYF.

Turning to this clone: A read error may account for a junction end that differs from germline. The chain carries TRBV7-9 and TRBJ2-3; tentatively, D is TRBD2 (5 bases). Germline loops: CDR1 SEHNR, CDR2 FQNEAQ (reference sequence). The CDR3 covers 15 residues. CDR3 nucleotide sequence: TGTGCCAGCAGCTTAGTTTCGGCTAGCAGAGATACGCAGTATTTT. This gives the protein CASSLVSASRDTQYF.

The chain carries TRBV19 and TRBJ1-1; TRBD1 matches 9 bases. Per germline, CDR1 LNHDA and CDR2 SQIVND (reference sequence). The V and J ends lost 6 bases and 4 bases, in that order; junction bases with no gene match: 15. CDR3 length: 17 amino acids. The CDR3 reads CASSPQTLTGGLTEAFF. The DNA for the CDR3 is TGTGCCAGTAGCCCTCAGACCCTGACAGGGGGTCTCACTGAAGCTTTCTTT. Combining the CDR3 with reference TRBV19 and TRBJ1-1 gives the whole variable domain DGGITQSPKYLFRKEGQNVTLSCEQNLNHDAMYWYRQDPGQGLRLIYYSQIVNDFQKGDIAEGYSVSREKKESFPLTVTSAQKNPTAFYLCASSPQTLTGGLTEAFFGQGTRLTVV.

The chain uses TRBV9 and TRBJ2-3, with unresolved D. Deletions cut 7 bases from V and 1 base from J, with 16 bases between. From germline, CDR1 is SGDLS and CDR2 YYNGEE. This CDR3 is 15 amino acids long. In nucleotides, the CDR3 is TGTGCCAGCGGAGCTAACATCGACGGCACAGATACGCAGTATTTT. Its protein product is CASGANIDGTDTQYF.

The chain uses TRBV28 and TRBJ1-5; D remains ambiguous. The V end was cut by 5 bases, the J end by 3 bases, with 5 bases between. The CDR3 is made up of 12 amino acids. Germline values: CDR1 MDHEN, CDR2 SYDVKM. CDR3 sequence: CASSEDNQPQHF. The DNA of the CDR3 is TGTGCCAGCAGTGAGGACAATCAGCCCCAGCATTTT.

The genes are TRBV19 and TRBJ1-1, with D unclear. The germline V and J ends were trimmed by 1 base and 3 bases, with 9 bases remaining between them. This CDR3 is 14 amino acids long. Germline V lookup: CDR1 LNHDA, CDR2 SQIVND (reference sequence). The CDR3 nucleotides are TGTGCCAGTAGTATAGCAGGCGGGGACACTGAAGCTTTCTTT. Amino acids: CASSIAGGDTEAFF.

The chain recombines TRBV10-3 with TRBJ1-4; the D gene is possibly TRBD1 (5 bases). The CDR3 spans 17 residues. From germline, CDR1 is ENHRY and CDR2 SYGVKD. With 2 bases removed from V and 4 bases from J, the gap between germline ends came to 17 bases. The CDR3 DNA sequence: TGTGCCATCAGTGAGCCACCAAGGCACAGGCTTAATGAAAAACTGTTTTTT. As protein: CAISEPPRHRLNEKLFF.

V and J are TRBV7-9 and TRBJ2-5; 14 bases are a match to TRBD2. Germline-derived CDR1 and CDR2 are SEHNR and FQNEAQ (reference sequence). The CDR3 is 17 amino acids. The trim removed 4 bases at V and 4 bases at J, leaving 8 bases unmatched. CDR3 in DNA: TGTGCCAGCAGCTCAGGGACTAGCGGGAGACCCCGAGAGACCCAGTACTTC. It is translated as CASSSGTSGRPRETQYF.

This chain links TRBV10-3 with TRBJ2-1, with 15 bases identical to TRBD2. Germline CDR1 ENHRY, CDR2 SYGVKD. The V segment lost 3 bases and the J segment 0 bases; nucleotides outside the gene matches: 9. CDR3 size: 20 residues. CDR3 DNA sequence: TGTGCCATCAGTGATCAGGGACTAGCGGGAGGCAACACCTCCTACAATGAGCAGTTCTTC. Translated: CAISDQGLAGGNTSYNEQFF.

J is TRBJ1-1 and V is TRBV28, with TRBD1 as a possible D gene (6 bases). The germline V gene has CDR1 MDHEN and CDR2 SYDVKM. The CDR3 totals 17 residues. The germline V and J ends were trimmed by 6 bases and 1 base, with 21 bases remaining between them. Here the CDR3 DNA reads TGTGCCAGCAGCTCGTACGCCATGCGGGGGGCGAACACTGAAGCTTTCTTT. Protein sequence: CASSSYAMRGANTEAFF.

The V call is TRBV5-5, the J call TRBJ2-2, with D possibly TRBD2 on 6 matching bases. The CDR3 is 17 residues long. The germline CDR1 and CDR2 sequences are SGHKS and YYEKEE (reference sequence). With 2 bases removed from V and 0 bases from J, the gap between germline ends came to 14 bases. The CDR3, as DNA: TGTGCCAGCAGCTTTTGGGCGGGACCTGCGAACACCGGGGAGCTGTTTTTT. This gives the protein CASSFWAGPANTGELFF.

The rearrangement uses TRBV5-1 and TRBJ1-1, with 10 bases matching TRBD1. Trimming at V came to 1 base and at J to 5 bases, leaving 2 bases not matched to a gene. Germline V gives CDR1 SGHRS, CDR2 YFSETQ. This CDR3 region has 14 residues. CDR3 DNA: TGCGCCAGCAGCTTGTGGACAGGGGGGACTGAAGCTTTCTTT. This codes for CASSLWTGGTEAFF.

The chain links TRBV28 to TRBJ2-1; 13 bases are a match to TRBD2. CDR1 is MDHEN and CDR2 is SYDVKM in the germline V gene. The CDR3 spans 21 residues. V gave up 1 base and J gave up 6 bases; unmatched junction bases: 18. CDR3 sequence (DNA): TGTGCCAGCAGTTTATTGAGGGGACTAGCGGGACCCGGAGCGTTCCCCAATGAGCAGTTCTTC. Its translation is CASSLLRGLAGPGAFPNEQFF.

V usage is TRBV19 and J usage is TRBJ1-1; D might be TRBD1 (6 bases). V was trimmed by 11 bases and J by 4 bases, leaving 20 bases between them. Looked up from germline, CDR1 is LNHDA and CDR2 is SQIVND (reference sequence). The CDR3 covers 14 residues. CDR3 sequence: CAERPGGRVTEAFF. The CDR3 DNA is TGTGCCGAGCGGCCCGGGGGGCGCGTCACTGAAGCTTTCTTT.

The V and J genes are TRBV14 and TRBJ2-1; D is unresolved. CDR3 length: 14 residues. Germline V CDR1 and CDR2: SGHDN, FVKESK. Trimming removed 0 bases from V and 7 bases from J, with 10 bases in between. The CDR3 sequence: CASSQEYIRNEQFF. The CDR3 DNA sequence: TGTGCCAGCAGCCAAGAATATATCCGGAATGAGCAGTTCTTC.

The CDR3 region is CASSQGQFLFGSYNEQFF. The CDR3 DNA reads as TGTGCCAGCAGCCAGGGACAGTTTCTTTTTGGCTCCTACAATGAGCAGTTCTTC. The chain combines TRBV5-6 with TRBJ2-1; 7 positions match TRBD1. The CDR3 covers 18 residues. The trim removed 4 bases at V and 0 bases at J, leaving 13 bases unmatched. Germline V gene data show CDR1 as SGHDT and CDR2 as YYEEEE.

The chain couples TRBV5-1 to TRBJ1-1; the D gene is possibly TRBD1 (5 bases). Germline V gene data show CDR1 as SGHRS and CDR2 as YFSETQ. The CDR3 has 15 amino acids. V was cut by 0 bases and J by 5 bases, with 14 bases left in between. The CDR3 here is CASSLGGAGSTEAFF. The CDR3 DNA follows: TGCGCCAGCAGCTTGGGCGGGGCGGGGTCGACTGAAGCTTTCTTT.

The rearrangement links TRBV7-2 to TRBJ2-7, with 7 nucleotides matching TRBD1. V shed 2 bases, J shed 3 bases, and the junction held 4 bases outside the gene matches. Germline-derived CDR1 and CDR2 are SGHTA and FQGNSA. The CDR3 has 14 residues. The CDR3 protein is CASSLSSGGYEQYF. CDR3 in DNA: TGTGCCAGCAGCTTATCGTCAGGGGGCTACGAGCAGTACTTC. Together with reference TRBV7-2 and TRBJ2-7, the CDR3 gives the full variable domain: GAGVSQSPSNKVTEKGKDVELRCDPISGHTALYWYRQSLGQGLEFLIYFQGNSAPDKSGLPSDRFSAERTGGSVSTLTIQRTQQEDSAVYLCASSLSSGGYEQYFGPGTRLTVT.

V gene TRBV9 combines with J gene TRBJ2-3; D unclear. Trimming stripped 6 bases from V and 4 bases from J, with 18 bases between. The CDR3 runs to 15 residues. Looked up from germline, CDR1 is SGDLS and CDR2 is YYNGEE. In nucleotides, the CDR3 is TGTGCCAGCACTCCAAGCGCCTCCGCCGCAGATACGCAGTATTTT. This sequence encodes CASTPSASAADTQYF.

The chain combines TRBV30 with TRBJ2-7, with a possible D match to TRBD1 (6 bases). Deletions cut 1 base from V and 3 bases from J, with 10 bases between. CDR3 length equals 13 residues. CDR1 is GTSNPN, CDR2 SVGIG, per germline (reference sequence). The DNA for the CDR3 is TGTGCCTGGAGTGAGGACAGCTTCTACGAGCAGTACTTC. Protein product: CAWSEDSFYEQYF.

The rearrangement links TRBV5-1 to TRBJ2-1; 13 bases map to TRBD2. Germline V CDR1 and CDR2: SGHRS, YFSETQ. The CDR3 is 17 amino acids. Losses at the gene ends were 4 bases for V and 4 bases for J; bases not matched to a gene: 8. For the CDR3, the DNA is TGCGCCAGCAGCCTAGGACTAGCGGGAGAATGGTACAATGAGCAGTTCTTC. Protein: CASSLGLAGEWYNEQFF.

The rearrangement links TRBV5-1 to TRBJ2-7, with 9 positions matching TRBD1. CDR3 length: 14 residues. Germline CDR1 SGHRS, CDR2 YFSETQ. V was pared by 4 bases and J by 1 base, with 3 bases of the junction left unmatched. The CDR3 loop reads CASSPGQGSYEQYF. The CDR3 bases are TGCGCCAGCAGCCCGGGACAGGGTTCCTACGAGCAGTACTTC.